This T cell receptor (beta chain) was observed in a study of blood T cell repertoires in COVID-19. In the original analysis: Reference gene primer amplification yielded estimated nucleated cell counts. Sequencing was performed with immunoSEQ multiplex PCR; in TCRdb, only in-frame clones are kept and a portion is missing. V, J and clone size are those of that table, while D and trimming were read from the DNA. The sample yields about 250,000 clones, 65% to 85% seen once. This TCR was sampled from a man aged 40-50 years with active or convalescent COVID-19. Specimen: peripheral blood.

The CDR3 spells CASSIGQGGSDTQYF. Written as DNA, the CDR3 is TGTGCCAGTAGTATAGGACAGGGGGGGTCAGATACGCAGTATTTT. The chain couples TRBV19 to TRBJ2-3; 9 bases line up with TRBD1. Germline lookup yields CDR1 LNHDA and CDR2 SQIVND (reference sequence). Unmatched junction bases numbered 3, after V lost 1 base and J lost 4 bases. The CDR3 sequence is 15 residues long.